This T cell receptor beta chain was identified in a study of cytomegalovirus exposure and HLA in healthy donors. Study-wide context: As an earlier analysis found, 150 million to 200 million T cells yielded 117 million unique TCR beta sequences. Findings of the study overall: Reports state that TCR beta sequences accurately predicted most subjects' HLA-A and HLA-B alleles. In the analysis, some V segments, TRBV6-2 and TRBV6-3 included, were excluded as indistinguishable. Listed as cytomegalovirus-associated were roughly 180 TCR beta chains.

The PCR made use of 60 Vbeta and 13 Jbeta primers. The repertoire was sequenced with immunoSEQ multiplex PCR; TCRdb's copy has only in-frame clones and lacks some. In total, the table holds under 200,000 clones. V lost 5 bases to trimming and J lost 5 bases, with 12 bases between them. This CDR3 spans 12 amino acids. CDR1 and CDR2 (germline): SQVTM, ANQGSEA. Points on this clone: Its matching antigen is unknown.

The specimen was PBMCs. The chain combines TRBV29-1 with TRBJ2-5; TRBD2 is a possible D gene (6 bases). This sequence originates from a man aged 25-40 years in good health and CMV-seronegative. The CDR3 bases are TGCAGCGTTTCTACGGGAGTGGAGACCCAGTACTTC. This encodes CSVSTGVETQYF.